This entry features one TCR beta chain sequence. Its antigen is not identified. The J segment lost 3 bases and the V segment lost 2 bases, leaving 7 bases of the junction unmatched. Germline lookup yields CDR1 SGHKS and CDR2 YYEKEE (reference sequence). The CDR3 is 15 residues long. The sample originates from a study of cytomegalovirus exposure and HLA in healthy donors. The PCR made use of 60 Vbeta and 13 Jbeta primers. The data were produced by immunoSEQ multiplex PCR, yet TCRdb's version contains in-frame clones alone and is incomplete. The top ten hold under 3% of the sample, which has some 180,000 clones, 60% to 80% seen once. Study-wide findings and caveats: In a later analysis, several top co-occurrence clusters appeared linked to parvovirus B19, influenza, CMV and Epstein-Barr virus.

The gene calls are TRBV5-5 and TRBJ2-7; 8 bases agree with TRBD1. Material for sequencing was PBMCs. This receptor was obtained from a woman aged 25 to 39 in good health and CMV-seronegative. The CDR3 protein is CASSFTGTGYYEQYF. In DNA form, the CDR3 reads TGTGCCAGCAGCTTTACCGGGACAGGTTACTACGAGCAGTACTTC.